This entry describes one T cell receptor (beta chain). What it binds is not known. CDR1 is SGHDT, CDR2 YYEEEE, per germline. The V end was cut by 4 bases, the J end by 7 bases, with 9 bases between. This CDR3 comprises 13 residues. This entry is derived from a study of shared clonotypes between healthy human individuals. The overall study: CD4 naive and CD4 memory each took three plates per donor, while CD8 naive took two and CD8 memory one.

Study-wide findings and caveats: Relative to their counterparts shared across all four donors, non-shared clonotypes exhibited diminished generation probabilities.

A CD45RA-negative memory subset and a CD45RA+ naive subset were separated from the CD4+ cells. The repertoire was sequenced with immunoSEQ multiplex PCR; TCRdb's copy has only in-frame clones and lacks some. This table has about 1 million clones, roughly 80% appearing once. This chain connects TRBV5-6 to TRBJ1-6; D uncertain. This clonotype was sampled from a man aged 18 to 29 in good health. Sequences were obtained from memory CD4+ T cells sorted from blood. Subset meaning: CD45RA-negative fraction. Here the CDR3 DNA reads TGTGCCAGCAGCGTGAATTGGAATTCACCCCTCCACTTT. It translates to CASSVNWNSPLHF.